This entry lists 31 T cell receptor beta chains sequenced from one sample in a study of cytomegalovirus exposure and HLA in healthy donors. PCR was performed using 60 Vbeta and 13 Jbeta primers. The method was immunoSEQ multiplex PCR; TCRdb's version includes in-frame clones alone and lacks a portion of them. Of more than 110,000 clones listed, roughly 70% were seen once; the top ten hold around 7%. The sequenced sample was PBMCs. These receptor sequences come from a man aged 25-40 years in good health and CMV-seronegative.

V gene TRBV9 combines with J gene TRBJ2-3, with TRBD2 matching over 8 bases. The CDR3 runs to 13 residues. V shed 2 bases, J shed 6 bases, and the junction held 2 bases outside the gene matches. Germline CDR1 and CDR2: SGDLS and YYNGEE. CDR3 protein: CASSVGGADTQYF. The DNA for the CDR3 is TGTGCCAGCAGCGTCGGGGGGGCGGATACGCAGTATTTT.

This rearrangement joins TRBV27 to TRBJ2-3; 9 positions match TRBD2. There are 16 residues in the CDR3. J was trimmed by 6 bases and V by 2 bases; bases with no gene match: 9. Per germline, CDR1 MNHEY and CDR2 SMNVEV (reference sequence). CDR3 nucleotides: TGTGCCAGCAGTTTAAAACCTAGCGGGGTTGGGGATACGCAGTATTTT. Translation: CASSLKPSGVGDTQYF.

The DNA for the CDR3 is TGCGCCAGCAGCCGGGAGGGGACACCAAACATTCAGTACTTC. This gives the protein CASSREGTPNIQYF. V and J are TRBV5-1 and TRBJ2-4, with TRBD2 identical over 8 bases. The CDR3 totals 14 residues. Germline loops: CDR1 SGHRS, CDR2 YFSETQ. Unmatched junction bases numbered 6, after V lost 4 bases and J lost 6 bases.

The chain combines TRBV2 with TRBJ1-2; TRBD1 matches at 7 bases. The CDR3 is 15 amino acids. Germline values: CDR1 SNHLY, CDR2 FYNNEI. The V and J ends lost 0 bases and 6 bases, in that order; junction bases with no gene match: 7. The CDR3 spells CASSEAQGDGHGYTF. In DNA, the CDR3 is TGTGCCAGCAGTGAAGCGCAGGGGGACGGCCATGGCTACACCTTC.

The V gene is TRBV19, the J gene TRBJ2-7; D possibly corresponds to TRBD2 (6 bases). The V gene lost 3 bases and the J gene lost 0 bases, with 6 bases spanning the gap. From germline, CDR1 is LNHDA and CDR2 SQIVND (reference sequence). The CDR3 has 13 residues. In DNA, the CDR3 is TGTGCCAGTAGTATCGGGAGCTCCTACGAGCAGTACTTC. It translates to CASSIGSSYEQYF.

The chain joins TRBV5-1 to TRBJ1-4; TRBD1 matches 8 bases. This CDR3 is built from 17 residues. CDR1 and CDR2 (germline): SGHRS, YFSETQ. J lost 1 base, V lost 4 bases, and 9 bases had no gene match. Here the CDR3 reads CASSPRTGYGTNEKLFF. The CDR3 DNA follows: TGCGCCAGCAGCCCAAGGACAGGGTATGGAACTAATGAAAAACTGTTTTTT. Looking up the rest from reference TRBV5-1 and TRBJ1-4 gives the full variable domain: KAGVTQTPRYLIKTRGQQVTLSCSPISGHRSVSWYQQTPGQGLQFLFEYFSETQRNKGNFPGRFSGRQFSNSRSEMNVSTLELGDSALYLCASSPRTGYGTNEKLFFGSGTQLSVL.

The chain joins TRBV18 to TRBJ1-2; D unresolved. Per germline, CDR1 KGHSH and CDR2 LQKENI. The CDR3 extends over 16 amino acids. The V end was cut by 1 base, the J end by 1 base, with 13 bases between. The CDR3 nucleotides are TGTGCCAGCTCACCACGAGAAGGCAGCGTTAACTATGGCTACACCTTC. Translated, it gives CASSPREGSVNYGYTF.

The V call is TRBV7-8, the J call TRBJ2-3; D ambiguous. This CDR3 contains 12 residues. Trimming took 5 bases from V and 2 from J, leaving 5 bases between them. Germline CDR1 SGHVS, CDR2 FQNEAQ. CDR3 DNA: TGTGCCAGCAGCACAAACACAGATACGCAGTATTTT. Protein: CASSTNTDTQYF.

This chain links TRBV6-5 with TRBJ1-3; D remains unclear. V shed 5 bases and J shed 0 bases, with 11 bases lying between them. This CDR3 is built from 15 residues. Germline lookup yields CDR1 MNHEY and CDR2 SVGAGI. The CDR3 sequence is CASSPTHSSGNTIYF. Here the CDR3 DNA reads TGTGCCAGCAGTCCTACTCATAGCTCTGGAAACACCATATATTTT.

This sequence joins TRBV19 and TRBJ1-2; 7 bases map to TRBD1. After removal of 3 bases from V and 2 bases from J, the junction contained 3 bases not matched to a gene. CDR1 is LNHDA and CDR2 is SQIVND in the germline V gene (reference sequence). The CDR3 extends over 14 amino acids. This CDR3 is CASSIGTANYGYTF. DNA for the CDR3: TGTGCCAGTAGTATCGGGACAGCGAACTATGGCTACACCTTC.

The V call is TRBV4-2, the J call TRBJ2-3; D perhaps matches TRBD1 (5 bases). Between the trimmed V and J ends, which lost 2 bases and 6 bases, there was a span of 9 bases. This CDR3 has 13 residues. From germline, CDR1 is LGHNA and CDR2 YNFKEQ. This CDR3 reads CASSQQGRDTQYF. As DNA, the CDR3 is TGTGCCAGCAGCCAACAGGGTCGGGATACGCAGTATTTT.

The CDR3 nucleotides are TGTGCCAGCTCACCACTTTCCAGGGGAATCACCGGGGAGCTGTTTTTT. Residues: CASSPLSRGITGELFF. The chain joins TRBV18 to TRBJ2-2; perhaps TRBD1 as D (6 bases). Germline-derived CDR1 and CDR2 are KGHSH and LQKENI. Trimming took off 1 base at V and 4 bases at J, with 13 bases between the two ends. The CDR3 runs to 16 residues.

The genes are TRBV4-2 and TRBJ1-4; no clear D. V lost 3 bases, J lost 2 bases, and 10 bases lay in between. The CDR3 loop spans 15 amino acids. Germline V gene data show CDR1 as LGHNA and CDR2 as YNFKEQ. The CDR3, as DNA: TGTGCCAGCAGCCAGCAACCCGGGACTAATGAAAAACTGTTTTTT. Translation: CASSQQPGTNEKLFF.

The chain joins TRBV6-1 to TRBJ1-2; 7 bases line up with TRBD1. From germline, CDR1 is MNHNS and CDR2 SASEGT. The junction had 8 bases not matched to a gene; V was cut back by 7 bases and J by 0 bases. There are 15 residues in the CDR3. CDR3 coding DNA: TGTGCCAGCATTTCGGGGACAGCATCTAACTATGGCTACACCTTC. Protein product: CASISGTASNYGYTF.

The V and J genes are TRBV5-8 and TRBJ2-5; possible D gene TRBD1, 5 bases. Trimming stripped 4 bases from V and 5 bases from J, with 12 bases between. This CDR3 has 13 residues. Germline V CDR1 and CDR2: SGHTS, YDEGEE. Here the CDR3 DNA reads TGTGCCAGCAGCGTCCAGGGTTGGGAGACCCAGTACTTC. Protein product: CASSVQGWETQYF.

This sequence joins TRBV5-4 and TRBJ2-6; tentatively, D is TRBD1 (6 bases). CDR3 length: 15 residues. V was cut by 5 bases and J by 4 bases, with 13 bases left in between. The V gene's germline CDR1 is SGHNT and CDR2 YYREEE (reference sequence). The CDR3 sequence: CASSSRQAGANVLTF. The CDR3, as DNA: TGTGCCAGCAGTTCTAGACAGGCCGGGGCCAACGTCCTGACTTTC.

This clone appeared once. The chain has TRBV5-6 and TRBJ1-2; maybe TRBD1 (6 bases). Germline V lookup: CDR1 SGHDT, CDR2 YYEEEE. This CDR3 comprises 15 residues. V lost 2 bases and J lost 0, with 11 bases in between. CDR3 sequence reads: CASSLTGRTNYGYTF. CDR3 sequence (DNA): TGTGCCAGCAGCTTAACAGGGAGAACTAACTATGGCTACACCTTC.

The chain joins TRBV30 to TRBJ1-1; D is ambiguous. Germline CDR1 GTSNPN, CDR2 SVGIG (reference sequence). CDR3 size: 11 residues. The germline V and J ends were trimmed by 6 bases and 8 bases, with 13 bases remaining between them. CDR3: CACTEVWEAFF. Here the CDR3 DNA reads TGTGCCTGTACGGAGGTGTGGGAAGCTTTCTTT.

The CDR3 sequence is CASSEGGRNEKLFF. The CDR3 DNA sequence: TGTGCCAGCAGTGAAGGGGGGAGGAATGAAAAACTGTTTTTT. The chain uses TRBV6-1 and TRBJ1-4; maybe TRBD1 (5 bases). The CDR3 covers 14 residues. The V gene's germline CDR1 is MNHNS and CDR2 SASEGT. V dropped 1 base and J dropped 5 bases, with 8 bases sitting between them.

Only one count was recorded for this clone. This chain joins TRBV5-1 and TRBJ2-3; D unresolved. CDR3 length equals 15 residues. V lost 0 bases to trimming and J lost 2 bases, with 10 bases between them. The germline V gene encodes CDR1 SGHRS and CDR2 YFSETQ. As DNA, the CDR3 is TGCGCCAGCAGCTTGGAGGAGCGTTTCACAGATACGCAGTATTTT. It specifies CASSLEERFTDTQYF.

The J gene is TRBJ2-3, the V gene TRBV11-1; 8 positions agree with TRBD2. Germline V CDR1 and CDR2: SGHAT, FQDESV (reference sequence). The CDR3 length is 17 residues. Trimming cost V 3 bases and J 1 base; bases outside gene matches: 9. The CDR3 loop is CASSFGGSGGGTDTQYF. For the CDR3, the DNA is TGTGCCAGCAGCTTTGGCGGGTCGGGGGGGGGCACAGATACGCAGTATTTT.

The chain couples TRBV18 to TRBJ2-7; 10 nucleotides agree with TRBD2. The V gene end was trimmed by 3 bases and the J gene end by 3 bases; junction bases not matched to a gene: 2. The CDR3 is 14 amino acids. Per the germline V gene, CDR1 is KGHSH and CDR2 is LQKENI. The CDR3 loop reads CASSPASGGYEQYF. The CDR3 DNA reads TGTGCCAGCTCACCGGCTAGCGGGGGCTACGAGCAGTACTTC.

The CDR3 here is CASSLYAGNEQYF. The DNA of the CDR3 is TGTGCCAGCAGCTTATACGCAGGGAACGAGCAGTACTTC. The chain uses TRBV7-2 and TRBJ2-7, with D perhaps matching TRBD1 (5 bases). Trimming took off 2 bases at V and 5 bases at J, with 10 bases between the two ends. Germline lookup yields CDR1 SGHTA and CDR2 FQGNSA. This CDR3 has 13 amino acids.

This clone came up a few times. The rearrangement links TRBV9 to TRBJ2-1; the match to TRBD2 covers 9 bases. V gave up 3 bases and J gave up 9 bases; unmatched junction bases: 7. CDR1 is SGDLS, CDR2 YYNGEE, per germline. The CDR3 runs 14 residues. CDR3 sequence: CASSAQAGGGEQFF. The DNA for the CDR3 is TGTGCCAGCAGCGCCCAAGCGGGGGGTGGTGAGCAGTTCTTC.

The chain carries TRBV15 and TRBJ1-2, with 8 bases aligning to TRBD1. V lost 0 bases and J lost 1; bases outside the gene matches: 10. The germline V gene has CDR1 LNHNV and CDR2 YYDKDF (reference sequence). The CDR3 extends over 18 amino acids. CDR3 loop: CATSRDLPGQGDNYGYTF. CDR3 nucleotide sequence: TGTGCCACCAGCAGAGATCTCCCCGGACAGGGTGATAACTATGGCTACACCTTC.

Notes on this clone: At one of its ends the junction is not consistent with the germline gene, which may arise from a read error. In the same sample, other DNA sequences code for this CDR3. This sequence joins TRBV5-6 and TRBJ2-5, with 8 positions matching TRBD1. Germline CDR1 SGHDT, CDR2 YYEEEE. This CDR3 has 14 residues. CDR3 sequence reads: CASSLAGQGKTQYF. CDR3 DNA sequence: TGTGCTAGCAGCTTGGCCGGACAGGGAAAGACCCAGTACTTC.

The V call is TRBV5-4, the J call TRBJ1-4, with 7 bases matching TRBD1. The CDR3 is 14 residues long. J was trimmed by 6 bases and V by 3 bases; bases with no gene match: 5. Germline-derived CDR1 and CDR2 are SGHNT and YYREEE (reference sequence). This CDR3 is CASSSQGIHEKLFF. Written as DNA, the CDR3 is TGTGCCAGCAGCTCACAGGGGATCCATGAAAAACTGTTTTTT.

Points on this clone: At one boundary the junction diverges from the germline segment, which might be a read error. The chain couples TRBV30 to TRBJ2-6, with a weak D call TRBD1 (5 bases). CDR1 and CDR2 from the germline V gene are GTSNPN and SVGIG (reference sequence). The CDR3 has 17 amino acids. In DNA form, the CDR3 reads TGTGCCTGGAGCCCGCCCAGCCACAACTCTGGGGCCAACGGCCTGACTTTC. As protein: CAWSPPSHNSGANGLTF.

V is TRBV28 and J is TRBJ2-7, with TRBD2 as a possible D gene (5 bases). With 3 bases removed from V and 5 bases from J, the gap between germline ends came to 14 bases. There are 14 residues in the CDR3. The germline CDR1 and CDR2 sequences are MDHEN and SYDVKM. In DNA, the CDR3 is TGTGCCAGCAGTTTTCGAGGGCGGTTCAACGAGCAGTACTTC. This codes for CASSFRGRFNEQYF.

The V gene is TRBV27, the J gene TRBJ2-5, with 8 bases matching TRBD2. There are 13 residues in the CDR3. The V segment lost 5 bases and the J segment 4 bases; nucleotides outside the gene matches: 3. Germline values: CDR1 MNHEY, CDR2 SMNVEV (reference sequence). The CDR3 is CASSPGGAETQYF. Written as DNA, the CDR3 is TGTGCCAGCAGTCCGGGGGGGGCAGAGACCCAGTACTTC.

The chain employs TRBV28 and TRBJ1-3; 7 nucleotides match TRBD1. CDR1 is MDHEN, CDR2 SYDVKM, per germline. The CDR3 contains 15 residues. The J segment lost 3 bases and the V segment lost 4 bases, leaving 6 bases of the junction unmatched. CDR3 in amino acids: CASSSAGGGGNTIYF. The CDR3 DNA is TGTGCCAGCAGTTCCGCAGGGGGAGGTGGAAACACCATATATTTT.